A selection of T cell receptor beta chains follows, all from one sample in a study of T cell responses to AZD1222 COVID-19 vaccine. Profiling relied on immunoSEQ multiplex PCR, and the TCRdb table lists in-frame clones only, not all of them. The sample lists around 210,000 clones; approximately 94% were seen once. The sample consisted of peripheral blood, taken 28 days after the second dose of the MenACWY control vaccine. These receptors originate from an adult who received the MenACWY meningococcal vaccine as a control. The CDR3 runs from the conserved cysteine through the conserved F or W. A D gene is named only where the DNA matches it firmly. The listing skips clone size in some rows; elsewhere it reads once, few, many or a size class.

v_gene,abundance,j_gene,d_gene,CDR3aa,CDR3nt
TRBV6-5,once,TRBJ2-7,.,CASSYRWSGYEQYF,TGTGCCAGCAGTTATAGGTGGTCTGGATACGAGCAGTACTTC
TRBV9,.,TRBJ1-5,.,CASSLNGASNQPQHF,TGTGCCAGCAGCCTAAACGGGGCCAGCAATCAGCCCCAGCATTTT
TRBV28,.,TRBJ2-7,TRBD1,CASSVSGTGSWHEQYF,TGTGCCAGCAGTGTCTCCGGGACAGGGTCTTGGCACGAGCAGTACTTC
TRBV7-2,once,TRBJ1-4,.,CASSFEGDSYEKLFF,TGTGCCAGCAGCTTCGAGGGGGACTCTTATGAAAAACTGTTTTTT
TRBV29-1,.,TRBJ1-1,TRBD1,CSVLDRGVNTEAFF,TGCAGCGTACTCGACAGGGGCGTGAACACTGAAGCTTTCTTT
TRBV24-1,.,TRBJ1-4,.,CATSNPLGGDEKLFF,TGTGCCACCAGCAATCCCCTCGGGGGCGATGAAAAACTGTTTTTT
TRBV2,.,TRBJ1-2,.,CASRRGGSGRTF,TGTGCCAGCAGACGGGGCGGATCCGGGCGCACCTTC
TRBV18,.,TRBJ1-3,.,CASSLGTAGNTIYF,TGTGCCAGCTCTTTGGGTACAGCCGGAAACACCATATATTTT
TRBV28,.,TRBJ1-4,.,CASSFGIATNEKLFF,TGTGCCAGCAGTTTCGGTATTGCAACTAATGAAAAACTGTTTTTT
TRBV6-5,.,TRBJ1-1,.,CASSPAANTEAFF,TGTGCCAGCAGTCCCGCCGCGAACACTGAAGCTTTCTTT
TRBV4-2,.,TRBJ1-4,TRBD1,CASSQGRQGSEKLFF,TGTGCCAGCAGCCAAGGTCGACAGGGTAGTGAAAAACTGTTTTTT
TRBV3-1/TRBV3-2,.,TRBJ1-5,.,CASSQEKGRSGNQPQHF,TGTGCCAGCAGCCAAGAAAAGGGGCGGTCGGGCAATCAGCCCCAGCATTTT
TRBV7-6,.,TRBJ1-5,TRBD1,CASSLGTGGSNQPQHF,TGTGCCAGCAGCCTAGGGACAGGGGGGAGCAATCAGCCCCAGCATTTT
TRBV5-5,.,TRBJ1-2,TRBD1,CASSATGGGLYGYTF,TGTGCCAGCAGCGCAACAGGGGGAGGCTTGTATGGCTACACCTTC
TRBV6-1,.,TRBJ1-2,.,CASSELVGGARNYGYTF,TGTGCCAGCAGTGAACTTGTAGGGGGTGCGAGGAACTATGGCTACACCTTC
TRBV7-2,.,TRBJ1-3,.,CASKQGAFSGNTIYF,TGTGCCTCCAAACAGGGAGCGTTCTCTGGAAACACCATATATTTT
TRBV5-1,.,TRBJ1-4,TRBD1,CASSPTGVSNEKLFF,TGCGCCAGCAGCCCCACAGGGGTTTCCAATGAAAAACTGTTTTTT
TRBV11-1,.,TRBJ2-1,TRBD2,CASSPRLAGDNNEQFF,TGTGCCAGCAGCCCTCGACTAGCGGGGGACAACAATGAGCAGTTCTTC
TRBV7-9,.,TRBJ1-1,TRBD1,CASSLSRDSEAFF,TGTGCCAGCAGCTTGTCTCGGGACAGTGAAGCTTTCTTT
TRBV10-3,.,TRBJ2-7,.,CAISESSSYEQYF,TGTGCCATCAGTGAGTCTAGCTCCTACGAGCAGTACTTC
TRBV28,.,TRBJ2-1,.,CASRTAYNEQFF,TGTGCCTCCCGGACGGCGTACAATGAGCAGTTCTTC
TRBV6-1,.,TRBJ1-4,TRBD1,CASSEQGATEKLFF,TGTGCCAGCAGTGAACAGGGGGCGACCGAAAAACTGTTTTTT
TRBV28,.,TRBJ2-1,TRBD2,CASSAPSSGGRDEQFF,TGTGCCAGCAGTGCCCCCTCTAGCGGGGGAAGGGATGAGCAGTTCTTC
TRBV18,.,TRBJ2-1,TRBD2,CASSPPAGGLLNEQFF,TGTGCCAGCTCACCACCCGCGGGAGGGCTCCTGAATGAGCAGTTCTTC
TRBV2,.,TRBJ1-6,.,CASSDFNSPLHF,TGTGCCAGCAGTGATTTTAATTCACCCCTCCACTTT
TRBV11-3,once,TRBJ2-4,TRBD1,CASSDRGQGAKNIQYF,TGTGCCAGCAGCGACAGAGGACAGGGGGCCAAAAACATTCAGTACTTC
TRBV29-1,.,TRBJ2-3,TRBD1,CSGGTGAERDTQYF,TGCAGCGGGGGGACAGGAGCTGAGAGAGATACGCAGTATTTT
TRBV12-3/TRBV12-4,once,TRBJ2-5,.,CASSLIKWETQYF,TGTGCCAGCAGTTTAATAAAATGGGAGACCCAGTACTTC
TRBV29-1,.,TRBJ1-1,TRBD1,CSADRGSNTEAFF,TGCAGCGCAGACAGGGGATCGAACACTGAAGCTTTCTTT
TRBV19,.,TRBJ2-5,.,CASSITGTNQETQYF,TGTGCCAGTAGTATAACCGGGACGAATCAAGAGACCCAGTACTTC
TRBV28,.,TRBJ2-3,TRBD2,CASSSSGRAVDTQYF,TGTGCCAGCTCTTCTAGCGGGAGGGCCGTGGATACGCAGTATTTT